This TCR beta chain originates from a study of beta chain features in type 1 diabetes. Trimming at V came to 2 bases and at J to 7 bases, leaving 4 bases not matched to a gene. Germline lookup yields CDR1 SGHAT and CDR2 FQNNGV. The CDR3 has 14 amino acids. Points on this clone: Its cognate antigen is unknown.

Notes on the study in general: Within each of all four CD4+ subsets, Type 1 diabetes patients had TCRB CDR3s that were moderately but significantly shorter.

The sequenced template was cDNA made from the entire isolated RNA. Method: immunoSEQ multiplex PCR; TCRdb's copy keeps in-frame clones and lacks some. This table holds around 41,000 clones, approximately 60% found once. This sequence originates from a young man with type 1 diabetes. Some clones in this sample may be carry-over from other donors' samples. The sequenced sample was Tregs from blood. The chain is built from TRBV11-2 and TRBJ2-1, with 8 positions matching TRBD1. This CDR3 reads CASSLTTGGNEQFF. CDR3 bases: TGTGCCAGCAGCTTAACAACAGGGGGAAATGAGCAGTTCTTC.